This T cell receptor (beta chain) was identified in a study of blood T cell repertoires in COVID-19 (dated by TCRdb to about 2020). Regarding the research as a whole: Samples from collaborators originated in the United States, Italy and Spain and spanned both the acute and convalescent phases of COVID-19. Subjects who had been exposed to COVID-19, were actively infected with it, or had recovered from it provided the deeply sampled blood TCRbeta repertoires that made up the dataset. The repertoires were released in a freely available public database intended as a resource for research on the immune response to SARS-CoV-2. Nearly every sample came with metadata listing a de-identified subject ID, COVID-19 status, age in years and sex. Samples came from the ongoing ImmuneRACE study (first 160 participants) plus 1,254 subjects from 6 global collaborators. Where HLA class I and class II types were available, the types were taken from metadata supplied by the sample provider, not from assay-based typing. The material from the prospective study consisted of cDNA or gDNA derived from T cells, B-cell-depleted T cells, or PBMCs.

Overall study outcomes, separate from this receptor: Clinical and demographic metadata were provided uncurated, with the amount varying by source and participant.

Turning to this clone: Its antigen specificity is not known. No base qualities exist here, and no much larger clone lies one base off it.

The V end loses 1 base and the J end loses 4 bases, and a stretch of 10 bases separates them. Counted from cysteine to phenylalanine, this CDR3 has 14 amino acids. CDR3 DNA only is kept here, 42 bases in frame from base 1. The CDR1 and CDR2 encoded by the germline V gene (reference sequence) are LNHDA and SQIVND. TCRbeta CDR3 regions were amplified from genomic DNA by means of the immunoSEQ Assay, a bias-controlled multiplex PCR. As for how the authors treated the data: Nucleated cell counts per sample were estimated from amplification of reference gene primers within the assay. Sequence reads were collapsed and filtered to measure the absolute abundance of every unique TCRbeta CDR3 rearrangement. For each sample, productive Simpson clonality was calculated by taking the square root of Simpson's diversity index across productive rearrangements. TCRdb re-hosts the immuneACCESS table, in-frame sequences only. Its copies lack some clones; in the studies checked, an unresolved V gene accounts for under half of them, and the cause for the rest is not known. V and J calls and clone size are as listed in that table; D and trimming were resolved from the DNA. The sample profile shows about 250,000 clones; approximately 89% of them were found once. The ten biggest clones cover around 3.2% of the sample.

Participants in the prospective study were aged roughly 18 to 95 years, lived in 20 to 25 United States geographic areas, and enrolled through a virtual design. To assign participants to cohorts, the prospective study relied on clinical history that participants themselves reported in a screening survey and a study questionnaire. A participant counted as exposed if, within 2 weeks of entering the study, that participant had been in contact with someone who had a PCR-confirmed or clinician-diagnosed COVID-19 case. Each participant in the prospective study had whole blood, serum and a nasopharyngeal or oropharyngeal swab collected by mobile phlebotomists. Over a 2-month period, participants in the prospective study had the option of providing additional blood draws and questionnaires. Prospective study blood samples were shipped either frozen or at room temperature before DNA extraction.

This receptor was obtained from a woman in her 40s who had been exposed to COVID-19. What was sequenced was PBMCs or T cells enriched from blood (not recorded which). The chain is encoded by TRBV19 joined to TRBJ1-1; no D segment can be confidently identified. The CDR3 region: CASSIAPTGTEAFF. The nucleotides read TGTGCCAGTAGTATAGCCCCCACCGGCACTGAAGCTTTCTTT.